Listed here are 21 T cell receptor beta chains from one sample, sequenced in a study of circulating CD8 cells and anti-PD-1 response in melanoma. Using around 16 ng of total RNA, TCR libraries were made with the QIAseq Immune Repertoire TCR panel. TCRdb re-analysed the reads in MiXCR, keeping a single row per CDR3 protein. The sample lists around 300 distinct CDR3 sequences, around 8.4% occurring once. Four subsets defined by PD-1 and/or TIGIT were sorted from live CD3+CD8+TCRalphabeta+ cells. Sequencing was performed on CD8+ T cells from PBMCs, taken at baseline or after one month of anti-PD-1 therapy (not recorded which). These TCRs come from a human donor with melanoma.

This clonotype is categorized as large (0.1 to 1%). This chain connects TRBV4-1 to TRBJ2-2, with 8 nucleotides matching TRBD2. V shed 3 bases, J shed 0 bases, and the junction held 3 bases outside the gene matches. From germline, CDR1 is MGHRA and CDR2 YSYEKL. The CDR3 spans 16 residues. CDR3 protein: CASSHVAGTNTGELFF. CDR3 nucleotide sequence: TGCGCCAGCAGCCATGTAGCGGGAACGAACACCGGGGAGCTGTTTTTT.

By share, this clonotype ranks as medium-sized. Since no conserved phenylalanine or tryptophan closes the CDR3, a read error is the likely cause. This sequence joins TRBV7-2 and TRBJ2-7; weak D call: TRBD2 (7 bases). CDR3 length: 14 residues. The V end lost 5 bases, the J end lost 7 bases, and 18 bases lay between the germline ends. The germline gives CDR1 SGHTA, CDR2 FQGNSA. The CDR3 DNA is TGTGCCAGCAGCCGAAGAGGGGGGGTAAATGAGCAGTACTCC. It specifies CASSRRGGVNEQYS.

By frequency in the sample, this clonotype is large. The CDR3 bases are TGTGCCAGCAGCCAAGATGCGGGAGGGGGGAATGAGCAGTTCTTC. Residues: CASSQDAGGGNEQFF. This sequence joins TRBV4-2 and TRBJ2-1; TRBD2 matches 9 bases. V was pared by 0 bases and J by 7 bases, with 4 bases of the junction left unmatched. In germline, CDR1 is LGHNA, CDR2 YNFKEQ. The CDR3 consists of 15 residues.

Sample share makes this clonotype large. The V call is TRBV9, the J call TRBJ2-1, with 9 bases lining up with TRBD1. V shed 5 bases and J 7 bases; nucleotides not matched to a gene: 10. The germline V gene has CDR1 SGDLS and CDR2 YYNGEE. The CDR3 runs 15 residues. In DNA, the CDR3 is TGTGCCAGCAGAAGCCCGGGACAGGGTCAGAATGAGCAGTTCTTC. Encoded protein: CASRSPGQGQNEQFF.

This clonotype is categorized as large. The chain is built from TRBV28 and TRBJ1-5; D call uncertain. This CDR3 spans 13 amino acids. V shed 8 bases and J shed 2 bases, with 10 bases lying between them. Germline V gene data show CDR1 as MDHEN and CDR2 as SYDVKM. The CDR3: CASQWRGNQPQHF. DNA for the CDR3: TGTGCCAGCCAGTGGAGGGGCAATCAGCCCCAGCATTTT. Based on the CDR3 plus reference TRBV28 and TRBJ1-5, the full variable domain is DVKVTQSSRYLVKRTGEKVFLECVQDMDHENMFWYRQDPGLGLRLIYFSYDVKMKEKGDIPEGYSVSREKKERFSLILESASTNQTSMYLCASQWRGNQPQHFGDGTRLSIL.

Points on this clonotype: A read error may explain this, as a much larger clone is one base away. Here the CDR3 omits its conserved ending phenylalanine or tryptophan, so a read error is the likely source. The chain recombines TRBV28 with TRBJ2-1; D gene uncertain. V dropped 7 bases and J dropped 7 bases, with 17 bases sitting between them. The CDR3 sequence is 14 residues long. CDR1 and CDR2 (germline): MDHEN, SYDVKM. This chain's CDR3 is CASTLDLTGNEQFL. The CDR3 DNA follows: TGTGCCAGCACCTTGGACCTCACTGGTAATGAGCAGTTCCTC.

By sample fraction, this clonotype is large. The CDR3 spells CASSPEGQSLLYEQYF. The CDR3 DNA reads as TGTGCCAGCTCACCAGAAGGACAGTCGCTTCTCTACGAGCAGTACTTC. V gene TRBV18 combines with J gene TRBJ2-7; D is possibly TRBD1 (6 bases). The germline V and J ends were trimmed by 2 bases and 3 bases, with 17 bases remaining between them. The CDR3 sequence is 16 residues long. The germline gives CDR1 KGHSH, CDR2 LQKENI.

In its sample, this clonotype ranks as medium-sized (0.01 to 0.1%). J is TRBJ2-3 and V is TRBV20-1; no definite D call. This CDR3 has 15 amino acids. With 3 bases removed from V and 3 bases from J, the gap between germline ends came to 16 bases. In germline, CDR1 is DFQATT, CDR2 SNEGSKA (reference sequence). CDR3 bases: TGCAGTGCTAGTGGCGGCGGTGTTCGAACAGATACGCAGTATTTT. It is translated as CSASGGGVRTDTQYF.

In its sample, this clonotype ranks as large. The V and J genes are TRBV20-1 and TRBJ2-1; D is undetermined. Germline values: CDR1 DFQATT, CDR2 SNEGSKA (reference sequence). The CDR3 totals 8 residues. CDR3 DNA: TGCAGCTCCAATGAGCAGTTCTTC. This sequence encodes CSSNEQFF.

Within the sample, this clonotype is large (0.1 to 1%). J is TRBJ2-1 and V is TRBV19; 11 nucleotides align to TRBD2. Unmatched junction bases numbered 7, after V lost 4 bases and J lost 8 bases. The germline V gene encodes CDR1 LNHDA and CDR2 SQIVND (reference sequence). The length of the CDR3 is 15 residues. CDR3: CASSTLAGVSDEQFF. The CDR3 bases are TGTGCCAGTAGTACACTAGCGGGAGTCTCAGATGAGCAGTTCTTC.

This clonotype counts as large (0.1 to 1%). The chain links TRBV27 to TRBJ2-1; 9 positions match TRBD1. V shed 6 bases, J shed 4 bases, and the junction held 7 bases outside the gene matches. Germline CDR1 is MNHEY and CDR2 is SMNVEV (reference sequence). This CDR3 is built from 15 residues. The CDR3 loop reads CASSLDRGAYNEQFF. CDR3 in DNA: TGTGCCAGCAGCCTAGACAGGGGGGCGTACAATGAGCAGTTCTTC.

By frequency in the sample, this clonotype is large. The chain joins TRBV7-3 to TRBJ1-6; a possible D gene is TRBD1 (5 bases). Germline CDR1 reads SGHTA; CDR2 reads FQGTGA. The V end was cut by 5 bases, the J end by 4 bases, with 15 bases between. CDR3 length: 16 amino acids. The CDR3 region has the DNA TGTGCCAGCAGCCTCGGGAGGTCAGGGTATAATTCACCCCTCCACTTT. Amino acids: CASSLGRSGYNSPLHF.

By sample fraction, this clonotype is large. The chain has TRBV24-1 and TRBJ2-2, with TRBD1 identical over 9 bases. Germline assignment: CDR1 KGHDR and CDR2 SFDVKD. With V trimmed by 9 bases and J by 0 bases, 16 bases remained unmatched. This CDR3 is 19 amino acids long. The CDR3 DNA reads TGTGCCACCTCGTCCATCGGGACAGGGACTATGACGAACACCGGGGAGCTGTTTTTT. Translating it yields CATSSIGTGTMTNTGELFF.

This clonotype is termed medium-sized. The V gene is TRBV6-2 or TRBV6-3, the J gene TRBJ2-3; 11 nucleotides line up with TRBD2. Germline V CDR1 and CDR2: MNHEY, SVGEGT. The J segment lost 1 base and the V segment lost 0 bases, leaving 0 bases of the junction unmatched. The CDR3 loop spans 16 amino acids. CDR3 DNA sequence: TGTGCCAGCAGTTACTCACTAGCGGGGGGCACAGATACGCAGTATTTT. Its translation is CASSYSLAGGTDTQYF.

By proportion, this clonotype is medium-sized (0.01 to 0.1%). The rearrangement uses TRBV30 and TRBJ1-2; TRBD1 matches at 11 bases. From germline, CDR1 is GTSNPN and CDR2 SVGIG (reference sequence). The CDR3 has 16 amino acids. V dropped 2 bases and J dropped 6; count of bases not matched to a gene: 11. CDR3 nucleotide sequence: TGTGCCTGGAGTCTCACTCGGACAGGGGGCACCGATGGCTACACCTTC. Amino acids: CAWSLTRTGGTDGYTF. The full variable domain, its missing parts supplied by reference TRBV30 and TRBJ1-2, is SQTIHQWPATLVQPVGSPLSLECTVEGTSNPNLYWYRQAAGRGLQLLFYSVGIGQISSEVPQNLSASRPQDRQFILSSKKLLLSDSGFYLCAWSLTRTGGTDGYTFGSGTRLTVV.

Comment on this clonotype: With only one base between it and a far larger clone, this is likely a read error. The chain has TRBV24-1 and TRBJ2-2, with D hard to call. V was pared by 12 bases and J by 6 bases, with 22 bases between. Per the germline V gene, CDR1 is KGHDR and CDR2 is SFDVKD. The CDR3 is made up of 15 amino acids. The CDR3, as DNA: TGTGCCTGCAGCTCAGGAAAGCTGATTCCCGGGGAGCTGTTTTTT. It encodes CACSSGKLIPGELFF.

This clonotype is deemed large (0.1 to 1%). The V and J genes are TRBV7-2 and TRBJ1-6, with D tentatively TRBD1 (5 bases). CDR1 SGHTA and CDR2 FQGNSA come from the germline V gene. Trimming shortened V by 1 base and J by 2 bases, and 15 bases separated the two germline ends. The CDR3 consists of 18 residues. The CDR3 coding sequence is TGTGCCAGCAGCTTAGGGGTCATAAGGGGCGCCTATAATTCACCCCTCCACTTT. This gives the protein CASSLGVIRGAYNSPLHF.

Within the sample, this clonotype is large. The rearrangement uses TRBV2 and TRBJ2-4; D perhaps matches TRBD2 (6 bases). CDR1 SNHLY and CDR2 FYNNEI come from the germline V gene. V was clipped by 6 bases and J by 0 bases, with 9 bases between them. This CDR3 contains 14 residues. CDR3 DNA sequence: TGTGCCAGCAGGACGGGACTAGCCAAAAACATTCAGTACTTC. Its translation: CASRTGLAKNIQYF.

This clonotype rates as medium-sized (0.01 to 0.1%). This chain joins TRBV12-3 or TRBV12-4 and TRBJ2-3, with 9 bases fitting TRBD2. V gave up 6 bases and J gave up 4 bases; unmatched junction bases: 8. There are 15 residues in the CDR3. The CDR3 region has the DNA TGTGCCAGCAGCCCCGGGACTAGCAGGGCAGATACGCAGTATTTT. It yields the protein CASSPGTSRADTQYF.

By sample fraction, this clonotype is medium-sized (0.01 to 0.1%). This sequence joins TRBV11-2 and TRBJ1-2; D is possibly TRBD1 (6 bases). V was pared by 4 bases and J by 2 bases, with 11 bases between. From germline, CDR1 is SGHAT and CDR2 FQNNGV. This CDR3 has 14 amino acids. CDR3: CASSSGGGNYGYTF. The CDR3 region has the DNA TGTGCCAGCAGCTCCGGCGGGGGCAACTATGGCTACACCTTC.

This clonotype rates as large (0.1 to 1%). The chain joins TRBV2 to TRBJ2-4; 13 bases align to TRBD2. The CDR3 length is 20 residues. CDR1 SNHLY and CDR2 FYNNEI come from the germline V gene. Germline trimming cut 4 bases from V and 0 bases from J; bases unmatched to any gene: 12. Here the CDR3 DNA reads TGTGCCAGCAGTGTTCACCCAACCACTAGCGGGGGGGTAGCCAAAAACATTCAGTACTTC. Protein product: CASSVHPTTSGGVAKNIQYF.